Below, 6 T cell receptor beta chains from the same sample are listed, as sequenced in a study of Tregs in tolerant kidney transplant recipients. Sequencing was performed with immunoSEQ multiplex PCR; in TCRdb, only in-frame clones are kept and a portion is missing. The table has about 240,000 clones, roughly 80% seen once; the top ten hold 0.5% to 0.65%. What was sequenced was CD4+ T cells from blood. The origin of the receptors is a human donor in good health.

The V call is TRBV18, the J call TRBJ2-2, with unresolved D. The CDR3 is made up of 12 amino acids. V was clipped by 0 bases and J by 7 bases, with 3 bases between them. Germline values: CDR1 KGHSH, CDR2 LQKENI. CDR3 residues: CASSPPVGELFF. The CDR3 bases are TGTGCCAGCTCACCACCGGTCGGGGAGCTGTTTTTT. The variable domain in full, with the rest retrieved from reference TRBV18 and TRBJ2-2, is NAGVMQNPRHLVRRRGQEARLRCSPMKGHSHVYWYRQLPEEGLKFMVYLQKENIIDESGMPKERFSAEFPKEGPSILRIQQVVRGDSAAYFCASSPPVGELFFGEGSRLTVL.

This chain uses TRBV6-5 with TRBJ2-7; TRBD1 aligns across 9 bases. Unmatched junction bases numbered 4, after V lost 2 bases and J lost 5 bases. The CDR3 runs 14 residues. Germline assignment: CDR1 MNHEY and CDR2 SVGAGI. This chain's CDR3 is CASSYIGQGNEQYF. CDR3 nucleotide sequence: TGTGCCAGCAGTTACATAGGACAGGGGAACGAGCAGTACTTC.

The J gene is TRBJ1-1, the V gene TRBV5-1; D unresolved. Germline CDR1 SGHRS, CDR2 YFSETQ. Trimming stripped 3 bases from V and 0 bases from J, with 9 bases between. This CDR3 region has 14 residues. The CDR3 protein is CASSWRELNTEAFF. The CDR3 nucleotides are TGCGCCAGCAGCTGGAGGGAGTTGAACACTGAAGCTTTCTTT.

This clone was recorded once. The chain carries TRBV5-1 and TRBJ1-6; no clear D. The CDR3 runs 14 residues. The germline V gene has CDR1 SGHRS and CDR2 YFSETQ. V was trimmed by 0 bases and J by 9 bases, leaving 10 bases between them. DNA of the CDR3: TGCGCCAGCAGCTTGGGGACCCGCGGTTCACCCCTCCACTTT. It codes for CASSLGTRGSPLHF.

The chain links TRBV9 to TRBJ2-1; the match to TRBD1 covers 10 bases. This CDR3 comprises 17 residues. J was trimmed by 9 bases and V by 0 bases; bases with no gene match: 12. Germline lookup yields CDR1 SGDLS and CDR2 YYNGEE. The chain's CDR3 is CASSVDNGGQGVSEQFF. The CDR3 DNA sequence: TGTGCCAGCAGCGTAGATAATGGAGGACAGGGGGTTTCTGAGCAGTTCTTC.

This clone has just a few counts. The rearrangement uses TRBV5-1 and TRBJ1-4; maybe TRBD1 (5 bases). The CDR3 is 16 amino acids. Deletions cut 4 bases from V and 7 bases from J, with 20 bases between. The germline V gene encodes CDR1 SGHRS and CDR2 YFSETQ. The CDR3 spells CASSPGGTGIGEKLFF. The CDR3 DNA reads TGCGCCAGCAGCCCCGGAGGGACCGGGATAGGTGAAAAACTGTTTTTT.